Below are 28 T cell receptor beta chains sequenced from a single sample in a study of CDR3 diversity in severe acne. Using its own MiXCR run on the PCR reads, TCRdb lists one record per CDR3 protein. This sample has about 100,000 distinct CDR3 sequences, with roughly half found just once. What was sequenced was blood. Receptors originate from a male donor with acne.

The chain is built from TRBV7-9 and TRBJ2-3; 11 nucleotides align to TRBD2. Germline assignment: CDR1 SEHNR and CDR2 FQNEAQ (reference sequence). The CDR3 length is 20 residues. The trim removed 2 bases at V and 0 bases at J, leaving 13 bases unmatched. The CDR3 region has the DNA TGTGCCAGCAGCTTAATGGGTAGCGGGAGGGCCTACCGGAGCACAGATACGCAGTATTTT. This gives the protein CASSLMGSGRAYRSTDTQYF.

V and J are TRBV7-8 and TRBJ2-7; D may correspond to TRBD1 or TRBD2 (6 bases each). The germline V and J ends were trimmed by 5 bases and 4 bases, with 18 bases remaining between them. The length of the CDR3 is 15 residues. CDR1 SGHVS and CDR2 FQNEAQ come from the germline V gene. CDR3 DNA sequence: TGTGCCAGCAGCCTTCCGACAGGTGGAGGGTACGAGCAGTACTTC. Translated: CASSLPTGGGYEQYF.

This clonotype was detected many times. The chain is built from TRBV19 and TRBJ2-3, with 10 bases that match TRBD1. Germline CDR1 LNHDA, CDR2 SQIVND (reference sequence). CDR3 size: 16 residues. The trim removed 5 bases at V and 5 bases at J, leaving 10 bases unmatched. The CDR3 DNA follows: TGTGCCAGTAGTTCGTCCAGACAGGGGGCTAAAGATACGCAGTATTTT. Encoded protein: CASSSSRQGAKDTQYF.

The chain recombines TRBV24-1 with TRBJ2-7, with 7 nucleotides matching TRBD1. The end of the DNA fits TRBJ2-1 better, so the J call may be wrong. The CDR3 extends over 13 amino acids. From germline, CDR1 is KGHDR and CDR2 SFDVKD. As DNA, the CDR3 is TGTGCCACCGGTCGGACAGGCTCCTACGAGCAGTTCTTC. Translating it yields CATGRTGSYEQFF.

The table lists this clonotype with many counts. The chain recombines TRBV4-1 with TRBJ2-7, with TRBD1 matching 8 bases. CDR1 MGHRA and CDR2 YSYEKL come from the germline V gene. This CDR3 is built from 14 residues. Unmatched junction bases numbered 7, after V lost 3 bases and J lost 6 bases. DNA of the CDR3: TGCGCCAGCAGCCAGTTCGGGACAGGCGGCGAGCAGTACTTC. Residues: CASSQFGTGGEQYF.

The J gene is TRBJ1-1, the V gene TRBV15, with D perhaps matching TRBD1 (5 bases). The CDR3 extends over 14 amino acids. V was cut by 3 bases and J by 2 bases, with 10 bases left in between. Germline V lookup: CDR1 LNHNV, CDR2 YYDKDF (reference sequence). The CDR3 sequence: CATSSARGNTEAFF. The CDR3 nucleotides read TGTGCCACCAGCAGTGCAAGGGGTAACACTGAAGCTTTCTTT. Filled out from reference TRBV15 and TRBJ1-1, the complete variable domain reads DAMVIQNPRYQVTQFGKPVTLSCSQTLNHNVMYWYQQKSSQAPKLLFHYYDKDFNNEADTPDNFQSRRPNTSFCFLDIRSPGLGDTAMYLCATSSARGNTEAFFGQGTRLTVV.

CDR3 protein: CASSAGPEAAYEQYF. The DNA of the CDR3 is TGTGCCAGCAGCGCGGGACCGGAGGCGGCCTACGAGCAGTACTTC. The gene calls are TRBV9 and TRBJ2-7; possibly TRBD1 or TRBD2 for D (5 bases each). Germline lookup yields CDR1 SGDLS and CDR2 YYNGEE. CDR3 length equals 15 residues. Trimming pared 3 bases from V and 2 bases from J, leaving 15 bases between. Looking up the rest from reference TRBV9 and TRBJ2-7 gives the full variable domain: DSGVTQTPKHLITATGQRVTLRCSPRSGDLSVYWYQQSLDQGLQFLIQYYNGEERAKGNILERFSAQQFPDLHSELNLSSLELGDSALYFCASSAGPEAAYEQYFGPGTRLTVT.

This clonotype was observed a handful of times. This chain connects TRBV25-1 to TRBJ1-1; D may be TRBD1 (6 bases). This CDR3 spans 15 amino acids. CDR1 MGHDK and CDR2 SYGVNS come from the germline V gene. Trimming stripped 4 bases from V and 1 base from J, with 13 bases between. CDR3 loop: CASSANRVGNTEAFF. The DNA for the CDR3 is TGTGCCAGCAGTGCAAACAGGGTGGGGAACACTGAAGCTTTCTTT.

This clonotype came up many times. The chain employs TRBV5-6 and TRBJ2-1; tentatively, D is TRBD1 (6 bases). The germline gives CDR1 SGHDT, CDR2 YYEEEE. The CDR3 loop spans 17 amino acids. V lost 2 bases and J lost 3, with 18 bases in between. CDR3 loop: CASSFGFRGGNYNEQFF. In nucleotides, the CDR3 is TGTGCCAGCAGCTTCGGGTTTCGAGGGGGTAACTACAATGAGCAGTTCTTC.

This chain uses TRBV5-1 with TRBJ1-4, with TRBD1 matching over 7 bases. V lost 4 bases, J lost 3 bases, and 12 bases stayed unmatched. CDR3 length equals 17 residues. The germline CDR1 and CDR2 sequences are SGHRS and YFSETQ. This chain's CDR3 is CASSTRTGTSANEKLFF. The CDR3 region has the DNA TGCGCCAGCAGCACAAGGACAGGAACGTCGGCTAATGAAAAACTGTTTTTT.

This chain connects TRBV20-1 to TRBJ2-1, with 11 bases lining up with TRBD1. CDR1 DFQATT and CDR2 SNEGSKA come from the germline V gene (reference sequence). The V and J ends lost 3 bases and 6 bases, in that order; junction bases with no gene match: 7. The CDR3 consists of 15 residues. CDR3 amino acids: CSASRAGTGGNEQFF. The CDR3 DNA reads TGCAGTGCTAGTCGGGCCGGGACAGGGGGCAATGAGCAGTTCTTC.

The genes are TRBV20-1 and TRBJ1-1; D might be TRBD1 (6 bases). Trimming removed 1 base at V and 4 bases at J, with 13 bases between. The CDR3 has 14 residues. The V gene's germline CDR1 is DFQATT and CDR2 SNEGSKA (reference sequence). The CDR3 sequence: CSARGTYRVTEAFF. CDR3 nucleotide sequence: TGCAGTGCTAGAGGTACCTACAGGGTCACTGAAGCTTTCTTT.

The chain couples TRBV20-1 to TRBJ2-2; D may be TRBD2 (5 bases). The CDR3 is made up of 14 amino acids. CDR1 is DFQATT and CDR2 is SNEGSKA in the germline V gene (reference sequence). V was trimmed by 1 base and J by 5 bases, leaving 11 bases between them. CDR3 loop: CSARGPLATGELFF. As DNA, the CDR3 is TGCAGTGCTAGAGGCCCCCTAGCTACCGGGGAGCTGTTTTTT.

This clonotype has ten or more counts. The chain recombines TRBV20-1 with TRBJ1-1, with D uncertain. The germline V gene encodes CDR1 DFQATT and CDR2 SNEGSKA (reference sequence). V was clipped by 1 base and J by 10 bases, with 16 bases between them. The CDR3 is 13 residues long. The CDR3 sequence: CSARVRGGPAAFF. Here the CDR3 DNA reads TGCAGTGCTAGAGTCCGGGGAGGGCCAGCAGCTTTCTTT.

This clonotype was observed a handful of times. A much larger clone lies one base from this, so it may be a read error. The CDR3 protein is CSARGSSSTNEKLFF. CDR3 in DNA: TGCAGTGCTAGAGGTTCATCATCAACTAATGAAAAACTGTTTTTT. The chain uses TRBV20-1 and TRBJ1-4; D unresolved. Germline lookup yields CDR1 DFQATT and CDR2 SNEGSKA (reference sequence). Trimming took 1 base from V and 0 from J, leaving 9 bases between them. There are 15 residues in the CDR3.

This rearrangement joins TRBV15 to TRBJ2-7; D is unresolved. The germline CDR1 and CDR2 sequences are LNHNV and YYDKDF (reference sequence). The V end was cut by 3 bases, the J end by 6 bases, with 12 bases between. This CDR3 contains 13 residues. CDR3: CATSSSFGREQYF. CDR3 DNA: TGTGCCACCAGCAGCTCATTCGGTCGCGAGCAGTACTTC.

The chain combines TRBV15 with TRBJ1-4; D gene ambiguous. V gave up 2 bases and J gave up 2 bases, with 9 bases separating them. This CDR3 comprises 15 residues. Germline loops: CDR1 LNHNV, CDR2 YYDKDF (reference sequence). CDR3 bases: TGTGCCACCAGCAGATCACACGGTACTAATGAAAAACTGTTTTTT. Its protein is CATSRSHGTNEKLFF.

This clonotype was seen at least ten times. This rearrangement joins TRBV5-6 to TRBJ2-7; no definite D call. This CDR3 comprises 13 residues. CDR1 and CDR2 (germline): SGHDT, YYEEEE. Trimming left V 0 bases short and J 3 bases short, with 7 bases between. As DNA, the CDR3 is TGTGCCAGCAGCTTGGGGTGGGACTACGAGCAGTACTTC. Protein sequence: CASSLGWDYEQYF.

The chain carries TRBV4-2 and TRBJ1-6; possible D gene TRBD1, 6 bases. Trimming took 5 bases from V and 17 from J, leaving 16 bases between them. The CDR3 covers 12 residues. Germline loops: CDR1 LGHNA, CDR2 YNFKEQ. CDR3 nucleotide sequence: TGTGCCAGCAGCTTCCCCGGACAGCCCTTCCACTTT. Its protein product is CASSFPGQPFHF.

The chain employs TRBV6-1 and TRBJ1-6; D uncertain. This CDR3 has 15 amino acids. The germline V and J ends were trimmed by 0 bases and 7 bases, with 10 bases remaining between them. CDR1 and CDR2 (germline): MNHNS, SASEGT. CDR3 sequence: CASSEAGLRNSPLHF. CDR3 in DNA: TGTGCCAGCAGTGAAGCGGGGTTGCGCAATTCACCCCTCCACTTT.

The table lists this clonotype with many counts. The V and J genes are TRBV20-1 and TRBJ2-3; 9 bases line up with TRBD2. V was clipped by 6 bases and J by 1 base; unmatched bases: 20. CDR1 is DFQATT, CDR2 SNEGSKA, per germline (reference sequence). The CDR3 runs to 19 residues. CDR3 region: CSAPPWLAGRGIGTDTQYF. CDR3 sequence (DNA): TGCAGTGCCCCCCCTTGGCTAGCGGGAAGGGGAATCGGCACAGATACGCAGTATTTT.

The sample holds a few counts of this clonotype. The CDR3 region is CASSSRQGHNQPQHF. In DNA, the CDR3 is TGTGCCAGCAGCTCCAGACAGGGACACAATCAGCCCCAGCATTTT. V usage is TRBV11-1 and J usage is TRBJ1-5; TRBD1 aligns across 7 bases. The junction had 6 bases not matched to a gene; V was cut back by 4 bases and J by 3 bases. The CDR3 runs to 15 residues. Germline CDR1 reads SGHAT; CDR2 reads FQDESV (reference sequence).

The rearrangement joins TRBV11-2 to TRBJ2-3; D unclear. With 5 bases removed from V and 0 bases from J, the gap between germline ends came to 3 bases. This CDR3 spans 12 amino acids. Germline CDR1 SGHAT, CDR2 FQNNGV. The CDR3 is CASSPSTDTQYF. The DNA for the CDR3 is TGTGCCAGCAGCCCCAGCACAGATACGCAGTATTTT.

Ten or more counts support this clonotype. The chain joins TRBV6-4 to TRBJ2-3; 8 bases match TRBD2. There are 14 residues in the CDR3. Trimming at V came to 5 bases and at J to 1 base, leaving 2 bases not matched to a gene. Germline V gene sequence: CDR1 MRHNA, CDR2 SNTAGT. CDR3 sequence (DNA): TGTGCCAGCAGTAAGACTAGCGGCACAGATACGCAGTATTTT. This sequence encodes CASSKTSGTDTQYF.

The J gene is TRBJ2-7, the V gene TRBV20-1, with 7 positions matching TRBD1. The germline V gene has CDR1 DFQATT and CDR2 SNEGSKA (reference sequence). The CDR3 totals 17 residues. In nucleotides, the CDR3 is TGCGGTGCTAGAGATCAAGGGGGCGCAGGTCGGGGCTACGAGCAGTACGTC. Protein: CGARDQGGAGRGYEQYV.

V and J are TRBV5-1 and TRBJ2-7; 8 bases fit TRBD1. CDR3 length: 16 amino acids. V was clipped by 0 bases and J by 6 bases; unmatched bases: 11. Germline V gene data show CDR1 as SGHRS and CDR2 as YFSETQ. CDR3 bases: TGCGCCAGCAGCTTGGAGGCTGGACAGGGCTCGGGCGAGCAGTACTTC. It encodes CASSLEAGQGSGEQYF.

This clonotype has only one observation. A much larger clone differs from this one at a single base, so this may be a read error. The rearrangement joins TRBV4-1 to TRBJ2-7; no firm D call. The germline V gene encodes CDR1 MGHRA and CDR2 YSYEKL. This CDR3 has 16 residues. This chain's CDR3 is CASSPWPRTVKYGQYF. The CDR3 DNA is TGCGCCAGCAGCCCCTGGCCGAGGACGGTAAAATACGGGCAGTACTTC.

The chain uses TRBV28 and TRBJ2-1, with 11 bases that match TRBD2. V trimming: 4 bases; J trimming: 9 bases; junction bases outside the gene matches: 8. Germline CDR1 MDHEN, CDR2 SYDVKM. The CDR3 sequence is 15 residues long. In DNA, the CDR3 is TGTGCCAGCAGTTCCCTTAGCGGGGGGGAGGGTGAGCAGTTCTTC. Amino acids: CASSSLSGGEGEQFF.